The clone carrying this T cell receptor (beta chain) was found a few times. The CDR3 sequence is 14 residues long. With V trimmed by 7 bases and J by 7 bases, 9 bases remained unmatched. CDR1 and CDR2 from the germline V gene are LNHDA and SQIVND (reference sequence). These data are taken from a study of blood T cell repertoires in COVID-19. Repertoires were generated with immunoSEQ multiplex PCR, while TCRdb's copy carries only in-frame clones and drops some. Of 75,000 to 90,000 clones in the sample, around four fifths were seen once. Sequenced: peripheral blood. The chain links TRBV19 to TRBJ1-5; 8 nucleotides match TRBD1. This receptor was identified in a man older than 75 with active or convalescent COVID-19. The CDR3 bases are TGTGCCAGTACCTCCGACAGGGGAGGACAGCCCCAGCATTTT. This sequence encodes CASTSDRGGQPQHF. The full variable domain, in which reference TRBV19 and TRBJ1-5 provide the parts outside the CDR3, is DGGITQSPKYLFRKEGQNVTLSCEQNLNHDAMYWYRQDPGQGLRLIYYSQIVNDFQKGDIAEGYSVSREKKESFPLTVTSAQKNPTAFYLCASTSDRGGQPQHFGDGTRLSIL.